These 29 T cell receptor beta chains were sequenced from one sample in a study of early T cells in non-severe SARS-CoV-2 infection. TCRdb called the 5' RACE reads again in MiXCR, with one record for every CDR3 protein. This table has tens of thousands of distinct CDR3 sequences, 5.3% appearing once. The sequencing input was whole blood. The receptors originated from an adult who was a healthcare worker with PCR-confirmed SARS-CoV-2 infection or an uninfected control (not recorded which).

This clonotype showed up many times. The genes are TRBV4-1 and TRBJ1-2; no definite D call. Germline V lookup: CDR1 MGHRA, CDR2 YSYEKL. Deletions cut 1 base from V and 5 bases from J, with 14 bases between. The CDR3 sequence is 15 residues long. Here the CDR3 reads CASSQALRGRYGYTF. CDR3 coding DNA: TGCGCCAGCAGCCAAGCTTTACGGGGTCGGTATGGCTACACCTTC.

The sample holds many counts of this clonotype. This chain connects TRBV19 to TRBJ2-1, with 9 nucleotides matching TRBD2. Losses at the gene ends were 5 bases for V and 7 bases for J; bases not matched to a gene: 15. Germline V gives CDR1 LNHDA, CDR2 SQIVND (reference sequence). The CDR3 extends over 17 amino acids. The CDR3 DNA reads TGTGCCAGTAGTCCCCTGGGGCGGGAGGGCCATTTGAATGAGCAGTTCTTC. Its protein product is CASSPLGREGHLNEQFF.

This clonotype appeared many times. The chain has TRBV4-1 and TRBJ1-1, with D possibly TRBD1 on 5 matching bases. Germline-derived CDR1 and CDR2 are MGHRA and YSYEKL. CDR3 length: 18 residues. Trimming left V 1 base short and J 0 bases short, with 18 bases between. CDR3 bases: TGCGCCAGCAGCCAAGTTCCCGGACACCGATTCATGAACACTGAAGCTTTCTTT. Encoded protein: CASSQVPGHRFMNTEAFF.

This clonotype was detected ten times or more. This sequence joins TRBV11-3 and TRBJ2-5; 9 nucleotides align to TRBD1. After removal of 1 base from V and 5 bases from J, the junction contained 5 bases not matched to a gene. The CDR3 contains 15 residues. Germline V gives CDR1 SGHNT, CDR2 YENEEA. The CDR3 reads CASSLGTGVGETQYF. In DNA, the CDR3 is TGTGCCAGCAGCTTAGGGACAGGGGTTGGCGAGACCCAGTACTTC.

This clonotype was seen at least ten times. The genes are TRBV20-1 and TRBJ1-1; D is undetermined. CDR1 is DFQATT and CDR2 is SNEGSKA in the germline V gene (reference sequence). The CDR3 has 13 residues. Deletions cut 6 bases from V and 2 bases from J, with 13 bases between. The CDR3 bases are TGCAGTGCCAGAACATGGGCTAACACTGAAGCTTTCTTT. Its protein product is CSARTWANTEAFF.

Many counts were recorded for this clonotype. The V and J genes are TRBV15 and TRBJ2-7; maybe TRBD2 (5 bases). Germline CDR1 reads LNHNV; CDR2 reads YYDKDF (reference sequence). Trimming pared 0 bases from V and 6 bases from J, leaving 6 bases between. CDR3 length: 12 residues. The CDR3 spells CATSREGVEQYF. The CDR3 DNA reads TGTGCCACCAGCAGAGAGGGAGTCGAGCAGTACTTC.

There are many counts of this clonotype. The V call is TRBV5-5, the J call TRBJ2-7, with no clear D. There are 14 residues in the CDR3. V shed 2 bases and J shed 2 bases, with 11 bases lying between them. Germline CDR1 is SGHKS and CDR2 is YYEKEE (reference sequence). CDR3 amino acids: CASSLLRVAYEQYF. The DNA of the CDR3 is TGTGCCAGCAGCTTACTTCGGGTAGCCTACGAGCAGTACTTC.

This clonotype has at least ten counts. V and J are TRBV20-1 and TRBJ1-2; 9 positions match TRBD1. The V gene's germline CDR1 is DFQATT and CDR2 SNEGSKA (reference sequence). The CDR3 runs to 15 residues. V trimming: 2 bases; J trimming: 7 bases; junction bases outside the gene matches: 11. The CDR3 sequence is CSARPNRGREVGYTF. For the CDR3, the DNA is TGCAGTGCTAGACCGAACAGGGGGCGGGAAGTTGGCTACACCTTC.

This clonotype was observed at least ten times. The chain employs TRBV6-5 and TRBJ2-3, with D perhaps TRBD2 (6 bases). The CDR3 has 15 amino acids. The V end lost 6 bases, the J end lost 3 bases, and 16 bases lay between the germline ends. In germline, CDR1 is MNHEY, CDR2 SVGAGI. The CDR3 region is CASSPGFGGTDTQYF. CDR3 coding DNA: TGTGCCAGCAGCCCCGGATTTGGGGGGACAGATACGCAGTATTTT.

This clonotype has a count of ten or more. The gene calls are TRBV6-5 and TRBJ2-7; D possibly corresponds to TRBD1 (6 bases). Trimming stripped 4 bases from V and 0 bases from J, with 10 bases between. CDR3 size: 14 residues. CDR1 is MNHEY, CDR2 SVGAGI, per germline. CDR3 coding DNA: TGTGCCAGCAGTTCGCCGGACAGCTCCTACGAGCAGTACTTC. Protein sequence: CASSSPDSSYEQYF.

The sample holds many counts of this clonotype. CDR3 region: CASRPGLGAGELFF. DNA of the CDR3: TGTGCCAGTAGGCCGGGACTAGGTGCCGGGGAGCTGTTTTTT. The rearrangement uses TRBV19 and TRBJ2-2; 8 bases align to TRBD2. V was pared by 6 bases and J by 6 bases, with 6 bases of the junction left unmatched. Looked up from germline, CDR1 is LNHDA and CDR2 is SQIVND (reference sequence). The CDR3 has 14 amino acids.

This clonotype was seen at least ten times. This chain connects TRBV7-2 to TRBJ2-7; possibly TRBD1 for D (5 bases). Trimming took off 0 bases at V and 3 bases at J, with 9 bases between the two ends. The CDR3 covers 14 residues. Per the germline V gene, CDR1 is SGHTA and CDR2 is FQGNSA. The CDR3 nucleotides are TGTGCCAGCAGCTTAGCTGGGGCAGACTACGAGCAGTACTTC. This translates into CASSLAGADYEQYF. Variable domain in full (rest from reference TRBV7-2 and TRBJ2-7): GAGVSQSPSNKVTEKGKDVELRCDPISGHTALYWYRQSLGQGLEFLIYFQGNSAPDKSGLPSDRFSAERTGGSVSTLTIQRTQQEDSAVYLCASSLAGADYEQYFGPGTRLTVT.

This clonotype was picked up many times. The CDR3 region is CAISGRVSGTHETQYF. In DNA form, the CDR3 reads TGTGCCATCAGTGGTAGGGTTAGCGGGACGCACGAGACCCAGTACTTC. This rearrangement joins TRBV10-3 to TRBJ2-5; TRBD2 aligns across 8 bases. Per the germline V gene, CDR1 is ENHRY and CDR2 is SYGVKD. V shed 4 bases, J shed 5 bases, and the junction held 12 bases outside the gene matches. The CDR3 contains 16 residues.

This clonotype appeared a few times. This chain joins TRBV7-9 and TRBJ2-5; no reliable D call. This CDR3 is 13 amino acids long. Trimming cost V 4 bases and J 4 bases, with 10 bases left between them. The germline V gene encodes CDR1 SEHNR and CDR2 FQNEAQ (reference sequence). The DNA of the CDR3 is TGTGCCAGCAGCTCTATATGGGGAGAGACCCAGTACTTC. Encoded protein: CASSSIWGETQYF.

Many counts were recorded for this clonotype. The chain's CDR3 is CSAGAGGFADTQYF. For the CDR3, the DNA is TGCAGCGCTGGAGCGGGGGGGTTTGCAGATACGCAGTATTTT. This chain connects TRBV29-1 to TRBJ2-3; TRBD2 aligns across 10 bases. CDR3 size: 14 residues. Germline loops: CDR1 SQVTM, CDR2 ANQGSEA. V was clipped by 7 bases and J by 4 bases; unmatched bases: 8.

In its sample, this clonotype was seen many times. CDR3 coding DNA: TGTGCCAGCAGCTTGCAGGGGGCGAGGAACACTGAAGCTTTCTTT. The encoded protein is CASSLQGARNTEAFF. J is TRBJ1-1 and V is TRBV7-9; 8 bases line up with TRBD1. This CDR3 is 15 amino acids long. Germline V lookup: CDR1 SEHNR, CDR2 FQNEAQ (reference sequence). Germline trimming cut 3 bases from V and 1 base from J; bases unmatched to any gene: 4.

This clonotype was counted at least ten times. The V and J genes are TRBV6-2 or TRBV6-3 and TRBJ2-4; 12 bases are a match to TRBD2. Germline V lookup: CDR1 MNHEY, CDR2 SVGEGT. This CDR3 has 15 residues. V lost 5 bases to trimming and J lost 4 bases; unmatched junction nucleotides: 3. DNA of the CDR3: TGTGCCAGCAGTCCGCTAGCGGGAGGGAAAAACATTCAGTACTTC. Its protein product is CASSPLAGGKNIQYF.

This clonotype occurred many times. This chain uses TRBV10-1 with TRBJ2-7, with D unclear. Germline CDR1 reads WNHNN; CDR2 reads SYGVQD (reference sequence). The CDR3 spans 14 residues. V lost 3 bases, J lost 3 bases, and 12 bases lay in between. The DNA for the CDR3 is TGCGCCAGCAGTGATGGGTCCGACCGCTACGAGCAGTACTTC. Protein product: CASSDGSDRYEQYF.

This clonotype was recorded many times. This chain connects TRBV7-2 to TRBJ1-5; D gene ambiguous. Per the germline V gene, CDR1 is SGHTA and CDR2 is FQGNSA. Trimming pared 5 bases from V and 5 bases from J, leaving 16 bases between. This CDR3 has 15 amino acids. The chain's CDR3 is CASSPQVGNDQPQHF. Here the CDR3 DNA reads TGTGCCAGCAGCCCGCAGGTCGGGAATGATCAGCCCCAGCATTTT.

This clonotype has a handful of counts. V is TRBV29-1 and J is TRBJ1-1, with 7 bases identical to TRBD1. The CDR3 spans 13 residues. In germline, CDR1 is SQVTM, CDR2 ANQGSEA. The ends lost 7 bases at V and 2 bases at J; junction bases unmatched: 7. In DNA, the CDR3 is TGCAGCGCCCACCGACAGGGTAACACTGAAGCTTTCTTT. It specifies CSAHRQGNTEAFF. The full variable domain, its missing parts supplied by reference TRBV29-1 and TRBJ1-1, is SAVISQKPSRDICQRGTSLTIQCQVDSQVTMMFWYRQQPGQSLTLIATANQGSEATYESGFVIDKFPISRPNLTFSTLTVSNMSPEDSSIYLCSAHRQGNTEAFFGQGTRLTVV.

In this sample, this clonotype turned up a few times. The chain recombines TRBV28 with TRBJ2-7; 7 bases fit TRBD2. V lost 9 bases, J lost 3 bases, and 8 bases stayed unmatched. CDR3 length equals 13 residues. The germline gives CDR1 MDHEN, CDR2 SYDVKM. The CDR3 loop reads CASRIAGLYEQYF. Written as DNA, the CDR3 is TGTGCCAGTCGTATAGCGGGCCTCTACGAGCAGTACTTC.

This clonotype was counted many times. The rearrangement links TRBV7-9 to TRBJ2-5; D is ambiguous. V lost 4 bases, J lost 1 base, and 16 bases lay in between. The CDR3 loop spans 16 amino acids. From germline, CDR1 is SEHNR and CDR2 FQNEAQ (reference sequence). Here the CDR3 reads CASSSSLTEIQETQYF. CDR3 bases: TGTGCCAGCAGCTCGTCGTTAACCGAGATCCAAGAGACCCAGTACTTC.

The chain couples TRBV29-1 to TRBJ1-1, with TRBD1 matching 8 bases. The J segment lost 5 bases and the V segment lost 4 bases, leaving 6 bases of the junction unmatched. The CDR3 is 13 residues long. The V gene's germline CDR1 is SQVTM and CDR2 ANQGSEA. The chain's CDR3 is CSVAQGEFTEAFF. DNA for the CDR3: TGCAGCGTTGCACAGGGGGAGTTTACTGAAGCTTTCTTT.

This clonotype was found many times. The V gene is TRBV7-6, the J gene TRBJ2-3; the match to TRBD2 covers 12 bases. CDR1 is SGHVS, CDR2 FNYEAQ, per germline. The CDR3 spans 17 residues. The trim removed 1 base at V and 3 bases at J, leaving 5 bases unmatched. CDR3 sequence: CASSLGLAGGMTDTQYF. CDR3 in DNA: TGTGCCAGCAGCTTAGGGCTAGCGGGAGGGATGACAGATACGCAGTATTTT.

This clonotype was detected many times. The chain employs TRBV20-1 and TRBJ1-2, with D possibly matching TRBD1 (5 bases). This CDR3 comprises 17 residues. Germline CDR1 reads DFQATT; CDR2 reads SNEGSKA (reference sequence). V shed 6 bases and J shed 8 bases, with 31 bases lying between them. The CDR3 region is CSALGREKLTLQAGYTF. CDR3 in DNA: TGCAGTGCCCTGGGCAGGGAGAAGTTGACCCTACAGGCCGGCTACACCTTC.

This clonotype has more than one count but fewer than ten. The chain links TRBV27 to TRBJ2-1; the D gene is possibly TRBD2 (6 bases). The CDR3 is 15 residues long. Germline V gene lookup returns CDR1 MNHEY and CDR2 SMNVEV (reference sequence). Trimming took 6 bases from V and 10 from J, leaving 22 bases between them. CDR3 residues: CASSPTSLALTEQFF. DNA for the CDR3: TGTGCCAGCAGCCCGACTAGTCTAGCACTTACGGAGCAGTTCTTC.

At least ten counts were recorded for this clonotype. For the CDR3, the DNA is TGTGCCTGGAGTGTACTCGGCAGGGTGTACGAGCAGTACTTC. Translating it yields CAWSVLGRVYEQYF. The rearrangement joins TRBV30 to TRBJ2-7; D may be TRBD1 (5 bases). This CDR3 region has 14 residues. Germline V gives CDR1 GTSNPN, CDR2 SVGIG (reference sequence). Trimming cost V 0 bases and J 4 bases, with 13 bases left between them.

This clonotype was found many times. The chain uses TRBV7-3 and TRBJ2-1; 7 bases map to TRBD2. Germline V gene sequence: CDR1 SGHTA, CDR2 FQGTGA. CDR3 length equals 14 residues. V trimming: 6 bases; J trimming: 5 bases; junction bases outside the gene matches: 7. In DNA form, the CDR3 reads TGTGCCAGCAGGGGCGGGAGTGGGAACAATGAGCAGTTCTTC. Translating it yields CASRGGSGNNEQFF.

This clonotype was seen many times. This chain links TRBV28 with TRBJ2-7, with D possibly TRBD1 on 5 matching bases. Germline V gene sequence: CDR1 MDHEN, CDR2 SYDVKM. The CDR3 is 12 residues long. V was pared by 10 bases and J by 6 bases, with 16 bases between. The CDR3: CAISKGWREQYF. In DNA form, the CDR3 reads TGTGCCATCTCGAAGGGGTGGCGCGAGCAGTACTTC.